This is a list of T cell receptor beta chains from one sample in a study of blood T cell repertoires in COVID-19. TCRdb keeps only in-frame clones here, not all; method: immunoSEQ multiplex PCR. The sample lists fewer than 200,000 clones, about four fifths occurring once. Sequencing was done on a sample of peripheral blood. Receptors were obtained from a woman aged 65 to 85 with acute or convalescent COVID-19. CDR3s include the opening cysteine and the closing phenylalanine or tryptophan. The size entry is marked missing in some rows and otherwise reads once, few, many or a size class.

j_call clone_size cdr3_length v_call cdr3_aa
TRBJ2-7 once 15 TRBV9 CASSPTLAGKDEQYF
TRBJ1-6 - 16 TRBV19 CASSVLETGTLTPLHF
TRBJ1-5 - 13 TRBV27 CASSMNGPQPQHF
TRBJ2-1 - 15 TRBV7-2 CASSLTGRSGNEQFF
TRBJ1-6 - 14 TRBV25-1 CASTPQGRNSPLHF
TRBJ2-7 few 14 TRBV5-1 CASSLGQGFYEQYF
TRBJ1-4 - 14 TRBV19 CASTSPGVNEKLFF
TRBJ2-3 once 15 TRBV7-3 CASSSTSARTDTQYF
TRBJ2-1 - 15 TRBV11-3 CASSLGLAGGNEQFF
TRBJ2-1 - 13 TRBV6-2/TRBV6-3 CASSYPTGNEQFF
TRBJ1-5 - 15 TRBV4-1 CASSQDEHSNQPQHF
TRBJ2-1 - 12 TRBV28 CASSLWGQQDFF
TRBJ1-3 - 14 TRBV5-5 CASSLQGSGNTIYF
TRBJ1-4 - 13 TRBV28 CASSVSDRHKLFF
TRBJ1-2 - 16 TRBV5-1 CASSLGERRSNYGYTF
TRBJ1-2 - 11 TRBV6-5 CASIGGPQPFF
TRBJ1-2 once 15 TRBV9 CASSAGGQGNYGYTF
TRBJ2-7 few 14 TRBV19 CASSITGDGYEQYF
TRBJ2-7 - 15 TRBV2 CASSHPGLDSYEQYF
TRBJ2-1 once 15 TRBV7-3 CASSISGGAYNEQFF
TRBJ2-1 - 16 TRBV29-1 CSVFDNRDSAYNEQFF
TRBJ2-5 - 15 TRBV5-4 CASSLERGSRETQYF
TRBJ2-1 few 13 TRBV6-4 CASRQGNSGEQFF
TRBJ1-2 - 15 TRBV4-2 CASSPGDSSFYGYTF
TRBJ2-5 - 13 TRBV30 CAWSADNQETQYF
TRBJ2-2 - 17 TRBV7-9 CASSAPVGQVNTGELFF
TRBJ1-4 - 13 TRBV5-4 CASSPTINEKLFF
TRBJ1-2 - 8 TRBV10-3 CAIGGYAF
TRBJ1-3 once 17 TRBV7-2 CASSPILDRVRGNTIYF
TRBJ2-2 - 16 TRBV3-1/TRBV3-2 CASSLTSGRSAGELFF
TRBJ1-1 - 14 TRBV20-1 CSASVGLSNTEAFF